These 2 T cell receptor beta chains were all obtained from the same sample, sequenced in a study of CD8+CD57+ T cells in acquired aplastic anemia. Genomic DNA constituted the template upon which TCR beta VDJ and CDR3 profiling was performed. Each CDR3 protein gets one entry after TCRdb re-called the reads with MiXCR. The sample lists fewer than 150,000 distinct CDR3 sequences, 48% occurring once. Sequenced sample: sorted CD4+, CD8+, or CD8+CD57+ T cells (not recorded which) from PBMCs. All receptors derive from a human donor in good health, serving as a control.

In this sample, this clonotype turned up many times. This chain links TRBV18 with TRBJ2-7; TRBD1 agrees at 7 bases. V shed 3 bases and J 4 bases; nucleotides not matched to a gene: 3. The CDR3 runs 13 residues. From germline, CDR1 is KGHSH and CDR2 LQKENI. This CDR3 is CASSPGQVYEQYF. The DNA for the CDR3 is TGTGCCAGCTCACCTGGACAGGTGTACGAGCAGTACTTC.

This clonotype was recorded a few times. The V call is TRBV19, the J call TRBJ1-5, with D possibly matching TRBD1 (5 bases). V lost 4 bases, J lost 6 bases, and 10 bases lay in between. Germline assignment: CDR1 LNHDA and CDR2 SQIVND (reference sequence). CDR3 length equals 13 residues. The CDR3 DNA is TGTGCCAGTAGTACAGGGATGGGTCAGCCCCAGCATTTT. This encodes CASSTGMGQPQHF.